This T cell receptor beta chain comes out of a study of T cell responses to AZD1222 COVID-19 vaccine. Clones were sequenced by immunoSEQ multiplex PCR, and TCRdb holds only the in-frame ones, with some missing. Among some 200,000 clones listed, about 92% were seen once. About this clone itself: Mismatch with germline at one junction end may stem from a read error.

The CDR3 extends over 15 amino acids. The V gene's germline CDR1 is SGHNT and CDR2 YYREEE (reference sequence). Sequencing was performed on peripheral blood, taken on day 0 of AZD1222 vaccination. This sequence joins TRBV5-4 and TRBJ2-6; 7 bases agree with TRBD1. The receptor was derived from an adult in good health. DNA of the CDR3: TGTGCCAGCAGCCTACCAGGGGGTGGGTCCAACGTCCTGACTTTC. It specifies CASSLPGGGSNVLTF. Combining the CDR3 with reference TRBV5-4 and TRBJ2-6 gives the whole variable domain ETGVTQSPTHLIKTRGQQVTLRCSSQSGHNTVSWYQQALGQGPQFIFQYYREEENGRGNFPPRFSGLQFPNYSSELNVNALELDDSALYLCASSLPGGGSNVLTFGAGSRLTVL.